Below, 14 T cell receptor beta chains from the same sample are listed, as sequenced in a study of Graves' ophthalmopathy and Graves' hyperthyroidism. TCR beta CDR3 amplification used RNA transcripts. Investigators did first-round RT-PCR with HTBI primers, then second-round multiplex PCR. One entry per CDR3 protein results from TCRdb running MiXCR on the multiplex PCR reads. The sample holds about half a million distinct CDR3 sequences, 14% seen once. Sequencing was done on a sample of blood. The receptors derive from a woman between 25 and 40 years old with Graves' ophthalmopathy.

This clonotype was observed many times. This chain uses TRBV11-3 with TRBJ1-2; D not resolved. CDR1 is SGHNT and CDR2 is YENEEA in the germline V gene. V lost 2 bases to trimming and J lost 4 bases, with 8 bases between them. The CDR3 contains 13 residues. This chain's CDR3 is CASSLKTSYGYTF. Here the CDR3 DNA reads TGTGCCAGCAGCTTAAAAACCAGCTATGGCTACACCTTC.

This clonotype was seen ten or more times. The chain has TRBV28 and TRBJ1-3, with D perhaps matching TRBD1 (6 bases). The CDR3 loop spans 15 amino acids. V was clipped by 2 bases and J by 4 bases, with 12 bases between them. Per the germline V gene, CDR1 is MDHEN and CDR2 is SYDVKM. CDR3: CASSLRFGQGNTIYF. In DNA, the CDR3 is TGTGCCAGCAGTTTACGATTCGGACAGGGAAACACCATATATTTT. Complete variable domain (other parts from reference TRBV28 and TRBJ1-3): DVKVTQSSRYLVKRTGEKVFLECVQDMDHENMFWYRQDPGLGLRLIYFSYDVKMKEKGDIPEGYSVSREKKERFSLILESASTNQTSMYLCASSLRFGQGNTIYFGEGSWLTVV.

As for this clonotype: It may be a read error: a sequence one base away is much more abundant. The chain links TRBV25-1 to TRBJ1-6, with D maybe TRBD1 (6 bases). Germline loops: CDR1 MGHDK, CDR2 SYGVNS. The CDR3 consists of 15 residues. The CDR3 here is CAGSDWGLDNSPLHF. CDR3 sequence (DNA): TGTGCCGGCAGTGATTGGGGGCTTGATAATTCACCCCTCCACTTT.

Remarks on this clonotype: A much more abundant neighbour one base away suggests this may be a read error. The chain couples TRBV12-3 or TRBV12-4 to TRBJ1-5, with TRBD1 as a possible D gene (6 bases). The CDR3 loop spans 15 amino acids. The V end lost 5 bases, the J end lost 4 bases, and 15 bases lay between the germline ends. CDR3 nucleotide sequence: TGTGCCAGCAGTACCGCAGGGGTCAGGAATCAGCCCCAGCATTTT. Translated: CASSTAGVRNQPQHF.

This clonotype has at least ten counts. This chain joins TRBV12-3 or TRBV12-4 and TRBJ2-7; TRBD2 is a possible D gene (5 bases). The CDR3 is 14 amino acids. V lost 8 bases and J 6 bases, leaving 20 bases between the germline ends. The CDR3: CASGPETGLTEQYF. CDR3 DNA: TGTGCCAGCGGGCCGGAGACCGGACTCACCGAGCAGTACTTC.

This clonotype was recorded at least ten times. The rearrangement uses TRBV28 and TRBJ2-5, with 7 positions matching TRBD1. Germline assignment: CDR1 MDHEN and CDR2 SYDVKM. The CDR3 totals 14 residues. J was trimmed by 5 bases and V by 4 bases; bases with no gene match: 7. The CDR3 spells CASSSRQGLETQYF. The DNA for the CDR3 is TGTGCCAGCAGTTCCCGACAGGGCCTCGAGACCCAGTACTTC.

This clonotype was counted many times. The CDR3 nucleotides are TGTGCCAGCAGACTACAGGGGGAAAATCAGCCCCAGCATTTT. As protein: CASRLQGENQPQHF. The genes are TRBV28 and TRBJ1-5; 8 nucleotides align to TRBD1. V lost 6 bases and J lost 4; bases outside the gene matches: 5. CDR1 is MDHEN and CDR2 is SYDVKM in the germline V gene. This CDR3 is 14 amino acids long.

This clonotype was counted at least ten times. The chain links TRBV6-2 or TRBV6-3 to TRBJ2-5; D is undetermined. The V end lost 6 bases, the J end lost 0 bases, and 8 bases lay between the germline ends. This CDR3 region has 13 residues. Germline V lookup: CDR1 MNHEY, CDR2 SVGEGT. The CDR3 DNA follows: TGTGCCAGCAGGAACTCGGACCAAGAGACCCAGTACTTC. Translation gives CASRNSDQETQYF.

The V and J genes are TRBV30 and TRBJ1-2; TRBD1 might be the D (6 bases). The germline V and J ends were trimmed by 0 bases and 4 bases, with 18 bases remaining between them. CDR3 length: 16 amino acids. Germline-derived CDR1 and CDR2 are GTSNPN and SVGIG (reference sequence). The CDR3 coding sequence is TGTGCCTGGAGTGTACCGGGGACAAGCAATACCTATGGCTACACCTTC. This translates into CAWSVPGTSNTYGYTF.

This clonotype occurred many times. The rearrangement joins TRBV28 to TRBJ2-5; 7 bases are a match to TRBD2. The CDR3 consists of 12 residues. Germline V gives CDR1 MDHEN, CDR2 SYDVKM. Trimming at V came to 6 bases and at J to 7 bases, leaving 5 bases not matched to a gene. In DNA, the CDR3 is TGTGCCAGCAGCCCGAGCGGGGTGACCCAGTACTTC. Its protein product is CASSPSGVTQYF.

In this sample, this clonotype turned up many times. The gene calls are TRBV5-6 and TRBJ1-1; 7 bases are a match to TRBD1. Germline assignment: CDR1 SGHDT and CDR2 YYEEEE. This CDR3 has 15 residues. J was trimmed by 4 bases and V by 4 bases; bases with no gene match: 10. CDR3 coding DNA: TGTGCCAGCAGCCGGACGACAGGGAGAGGCACTGAAGCTTTCTTT. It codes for CASSRTTGRGTEAFF. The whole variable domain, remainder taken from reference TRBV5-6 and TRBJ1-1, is DAGVTQSPTHLIKTRGQQVTLRCSPKSGHDTVSWYQQALGQGPQFIFQYYEEEERQRGNFPDRFSGHQFPNYSSELNVNALLLGDSALYLCASSRTTGRGTEAFFGQGTRLTVV.

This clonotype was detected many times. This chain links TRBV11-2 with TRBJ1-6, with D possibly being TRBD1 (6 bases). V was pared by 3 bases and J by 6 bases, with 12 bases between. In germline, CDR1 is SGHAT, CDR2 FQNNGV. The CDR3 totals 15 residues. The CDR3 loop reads CASSLGGQVNSPLHF. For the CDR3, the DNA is TGTGCCAGCAGCTTGGGGGGGCAGGTTAATTCACCCCTCCACTTT.

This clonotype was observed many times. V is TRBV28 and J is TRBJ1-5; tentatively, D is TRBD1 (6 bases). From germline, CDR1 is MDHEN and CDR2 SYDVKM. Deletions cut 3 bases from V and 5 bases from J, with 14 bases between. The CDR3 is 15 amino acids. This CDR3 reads CASSFQGSSYQPQHF. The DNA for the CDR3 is TGTGCCAGCAGTTTCCAGGGGTCATCGTATCAGCCCCAGCATTTT.

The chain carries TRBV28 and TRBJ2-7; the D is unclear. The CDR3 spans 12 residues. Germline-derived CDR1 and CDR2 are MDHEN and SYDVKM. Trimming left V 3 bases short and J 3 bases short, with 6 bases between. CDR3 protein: CASSFNSYEQYF. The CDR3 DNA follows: TGTGCCAGCAGTTTCAATAGCTACGAGCAGTACTTC.